These 28 T cell receptor beta chains were all obtained from the same sample, sequenced in a study of cytomegalovirus exposure and HLA in healthy donors. The PCR made use of 60 Vbeta and 13 Jbeta primers. The protocol was immunoSEQ multiplex PCR, while the TCRdb copy is restricted to in-frame clones and leaves out a portion. The repertoire includes around 130,000 clones, around 74% of them detected once, and 5.5% to 8.5% sits in the top ten. Sequencing was performed on PBMCs. These receptors were obtained from a man between 35 and 55 years old in good health and CMV-seropositive.

The chain joins TRBV10-2 to TRBJ2-3; TRBD2 aligns across 11 bases. From germline, CDR1 is WSHSY and CDR2 SAAADI. The CDR3 consists of 15 residues. The V and J ends lost 6 bases and 5 bases, in that order; junction bases with no gene match: 7. The CDR3 region has the DNA TGCGCCAGCAGACCACTAGCGGGAGTTGAAGATACGCAGTATTTT. Translation gives CASRPLAGVEDTQYF.

This chain links TRBV29-1 with TRBJ1-2; no definite D call. This CDR3 contains 12 residues. Trimming removed 1 base from V and 4 bases from J, with 7 bases in between. Germline CDR1 reads SQVTM; CDR2 reads ANQGSEA. The CDR3 loop is CSVEGLVYGYTF. The CDR3 DNA reads TGCAGCGTTGAAGGTCTCGTCTATGGCTACACCTTC.

The rearrangement links TRBV28 to TRBJ1-4; 7 positions match TRBD1. J gave up 0 bases and V 5 bases, and 12 bases lay outside the gene matches. Germline CDR1 reads MDHEN; CDR2 reads SYDVKM. The CDR3 sequence is 18 residues long. In DNA form, the CDR3 reads TGTGCCAGCAGTCCCCCCGGGCAGGGGGTTGCAACTAATGAAAAACTGTTTTTT. This sequence encodes CASSPPGQGVATNEKLFF.

The CDR3 loop is CASSEARGFTYNEQFF. DNA of the CDR3: TGTGCCAGCAGTGAAGCTCGAGGTTTCACCTACAATGAGCAGTTCTTC. The genes are TRBV6-1 and TRBJ2-1; D remains unclear. The V gene lost 0 bases and the J gene lost 2 bases, with 11 bases spanning the gap. Germline V gene sequence: CDR1 MNHNS, CDR2 SASEGT. The CDR3 extends over 16 amino acids.

The CDR3: CASSDGTGNYEQYF. The CDR3, as DNA: TGTGCCAGCAGTGACGGGACAGGTAACTACGAGCAGTACTTC. The V call is TRBV2, the J call TRBJ2-7, with 8 bases identical to TRBD1. Germline loops: CDR1 SNHLY, CDR2 FYNNEI. The CDR3 is 14 residues long. V was pared by 3 bases and J by 3 bases, with 4 bases of the junction left unmatched.

The chain has TRBV13 and TRBJ2-7; TRBD2 matches 12 bases. Trimming cost V 5 bases and J 1 base; bases outside gene matches: 3. Germline V gene data show CDR1 as PRHDT and CDR2 as FYEKMQ (reference sequence). CDR3 length: 15 amino acids. The DNA of the CDR3 is TGTGCCAGCAGCGAGACTAGCGGGAGATCCTACGAGCAGTACTTC. Translated, it gives CASSETSGRSYEQYF.

The V call is TRBV19, the J call TRBJ2-1; TRBD2 agrees at 7 bases. There are 13 residues in the CDR3. Germline V gene lookup returns CDR1 LNHDA and CDR2 SQIVND (reference sequence). The V gene end was trimmed by 7 bases and the J gene end by 8 bases; junction bases not matched to a gene: 8. CDR3 in amino acids: CASKDWGGHEQFF. The CDR3 region has the DNA TGTGCCAGTAAGGATTGGGGGGGACATGAGCAGTTCTTC.

The V gene is TRBV4-2, the J gene TRBJ2-1, with 7 bases lining up with TRBD1. V was pared by 3 bases and J by 10 bases, with 12 bases of the junction left unmatched. Germline loops: CDR1 LGHNA, CDR2 YNFKEQ. The CDR3 contains 15 residues. CDR3 nucleotides: TGTGCCAGCAGCCAGGCTCCACAGGGGCCGGGGGAGCAGTTCTTC. It is translated as CASSQAPQGPGEQFF.

This sequence joins TRBV5-1 and TRBJ2-5; 8 nucleotides align to TRBD2. The trim removed 0 bases at V and 4 bases at J, leaving 11 bases unmatched. The CDR3 length is 17 residues. Germline V gene sequence: CDR1 SGHRS, CDR2 YFSETQ. The CDR3 is CASSLAGGGAVRETQYF. DNA for the CDR3: TGCGCCAGCAGCTTGGCGGGAGGGGGGGCTGTTCGAGAGACCCAGTACTTC. The full variable domain, completed using reference TRBV5-1 and TRBJ2-5, is KAGVTQTPRYLIKTRGQQVTLSCSPISGHRSVSWYQQTPGQGLQFLFEYFSETQRNKGNFPGRFSGRQFSNSRSEMNVSTLELGDSALYLCASSLAGGGAVRETQYFGPGTRLLVL.

This rearrangement joins TRBV11-2 to TRBJ2-7; D possibly corresponds to TRBD2 (5 bases). Germline V CDR1 and CDR2: SGHAT, FQNNGV. Trimming removed 8 bases at V and 2 bases at J, with 13 bases between. There are 13 residues in the CDR3. CDR3 coding DNA: TGTGCCAGCGGCACGCGGGCAACCTACGAGCAGTACTTC. This codes for CASGTRATYEQYF.

The chain employs TRBV7-2 and TRBJ2-5; TRBD2 matches at 10 bases. The CDR3 extends over 14 amino acids. The germline V gene has CDR1 SGHTA and CDR2 FQGNSA. The ends lost 5 bases at V and 9 bases at J; junction bases unmatched: 9. CDR3 sequence (DNA): TGTGCCAGCAGCAGCCTAGCGGGAGTAGACGCCCAGTACTTC. Its translation: CASSSLAGVDAQYF.

The rearrangement joins TRBV27 to TRBJ2-7, with 9 bases identical to TRBD1. The J segment lost 6 bases and the V segment lost 3 bases, leaving 3 bases of the junction unmatched. The CDR3 runs 13 residues. Germline values: CDR1 MNHEY, CDR2 SMNVEV (reference sequence). CDR3 DNA sequence: TGTGCCAGCAGTTTGGGACAGGGCTCCGAGCAGTACTTC. It is translated as CASSLGQGSEQYF.

This chain joins TRBV27 and TRBJ2-1, with 14 bases aligning to TRBD2. The CDR3 spans 20 residues. The V gene's germline CDR1 is MNHEY and CDR2 SMNVEV (reference sequence). Losses at the gene ends were 1 base for V and 8 bases for J; bases not matched to a gene: 16. CDR3 bases: TGTGCCAGCAGTTTATTCGTGGGACTAGCGGGGGTGACGACAAAGGATGAGCAGTTCTTC. Encoded protein: CASSLFVGLAGVTTKDEQFF.

Here the CDR3 reads CASSQRRGGTSDTQYF. DNA of the CDR3: TGTGCCAGCAGCCAACGAAGGGGGGGCACGTCAGATACGCAGTATTTT. The chain uses TRBV4-2 and TRBJ2-3; tentative D call: TRBD2 (7 bases). The CDR3 contains 16 residues. In germline, CDR1 is LGHNA, CDR2 YNFKEQ. Trimming cost V 2 bases and J 4 bases, with 16 bases left between them.

This clone showed up just a few times. The CDR3 sequence is CASSLQASGANVLTF. In DNA, the CDR3 is TGTGCCAGCAGTTTACAGGCCTCTGGGGCCAACGTCCTGACTTTC. The chain combines TRBV27 with TRBJ2-6; no firm D call. CDR1 is MNHEY, CDR2 SMNVEV, per germline (reference sequence). V gave up 2 bases and J gave up 0 bases, with 5 bases separating them. The CDR3 extends over 15 amino acids.

This clone was detected once. This chain connects TRBV6-5 to TRBJ1-2; no definite D call. There are 13 residues in the CDR3. Trimming took off 7 bases at V and 5 bases at J, with 14 bases between the two ends. Germline assignment: CDR1 MNHEY and CDR2 SVGAGI. DNA of the CDR3: TGTGCCAGCATTCCCGGCAGGTTGTATGGCTACACCTTC. Amino acid sequence: CASIPGRLYGYTF.

In its sample, this clone was seen once. J is TRBJ2-3 and V is TRBV28; tentatively, D is TRBD1 (6 bases). V was cut by 4 bases and J by 0 bases, with 8 bases left in between. This CDR3 has 14 amino acids. Germline lookup yields CDR1 MDHEN and CDR2 SYDVKM. The DNA of the CDR3 is TGTGCCAGCAGTTACCAGGGGAGCACAGATACGCAGTATTTT. Encoded protein: CASSYQGSTDTQYF.

The rearrangement uses TRBV9 and TRBJ1-1, with 9 bases matching TRBD1. CDR1 SGDLS and CDR2 YYNGEE come from the germline V gene. Trimming removed 0 bases from V and 5 bases from J; junction bases left unmatched: 2. The length of the CDR3 is 14 residues. CDR3 protein: CASSVGDRGTEAFF. Here the CDR3 DNA reads TGTGCCAGCAGCGTAGGTGACAGGGGGACTGAAGCTTTCTTT. The whole variable domain, filled in from reference TRBV9 and TRBJ1-1, reads DSGVTQTPKHLITATGQRVTLRCSPRSGDLSVYWYQQSLDQGLQFLIQYYNGEERAKGNILERFSAQQFPDLHSELNLSSLELGDSALYFCASSVGDRGTEAFFGQGTRLTVV.

The chain uses TRBV7-9 and TRBJ2-7; TRBD1 agrees at 7 bases. This CDR3 region has 13 residues. Germline lookup yields CDR1 SEHNR and CDR2 FQNEAQ (reference sequence). Trimming at V came to 5 bases and at J to 3 bases, leaving 4 bases not matched to a gene. This chain's CDR3 is CASSPRQGYEQYF. The CDR3, as DNA: TGTGCCAGCAGCCCTCGACAGGGCTACGAGCAGTACTTC.

The genes are TRBV7-8 and TRBJ2-7, with D possibly being TRBD2 (5 bases). V lost 5 bases to trimming and J lost 6 bases, with 20 bases between them. Germline assignment: CDR1 SGHVS and CDR2 FQNEAQ. The CDR3 runs to 15 residues. CDR3 sequence (DNA): TGTGCCAGCAGCCCCCTGGGGAGAGGGAGCTCCGAGCAGTACTTC. This gives the protein CASSPLGRGSSEQYF.

This chain links TRBV11-2 with TRBJ2-3; 7 bases align to TRBD2. CDR3 length: 16 amino acids. CDR1 is SGHAT, CDR2 FQNNGV, per germline. V shed 6 bases and J 4 bases; nucleotides not matched to a gene: 13. The CDR3: CASRSRGGLISDTQYF. In DNA, the CDR3 is TGTGCCAGCAGATCTAGGGGAGGGTTAATATCAGATACGCAGTATTTT.

V gene TRBV2 combines with J gene TRBJ2-1, with a tentative D call TRBD2 (7 bases). The CDR3 covers 17 residues. Germline V gene data show CDR1 as SNHLY and CDR2 as FYNNEI. V lost 3 bases and J 8 bases, leaving 23 bases between the germline ends. The CDR3 nucleotides are TGTGCCAGCAGTGAGGGAGGGACACCCCAAGGGGAAGATGAGCAGTTCTTC. It is translated as CASSEGGTPQGEDEQFF.

J is TRBJ2-1 and V is TRBV6-1; D remains unclear. From germline, CDR1 is MNHNS and CDR2 SASEGT. The CDR3 is made up of 15 amino acids. Trimming left V 3 bases short and J 3 bases short, with 12 bases between. In nucleotides, the CDR3 is TGTGCCAGCAGTGATTTGGGCGAATACTACAATGAGCAGTTCTTC. Residues: CASSDLGEYYNEQFF.

V usage is TRBV30 and J usage is TRBJ2-1, with a tentative D call TRBD1 (6 bases). This CDR3 is 12 amino acids long. V was shortened by 3 bases and J by 7 bases, with 10 bases between the two germline ends. From germline, CDR1 is GTSNPN and CDR2 SVGIG (reference sequence). CDR3 nucleotides: TGTGCCTGGAGAGACAGGCGTAATGAGCAGTTCTTC. Residues: CAWRDRRNEQFF.

This chain joins TRBV7-6 and TRBJ2-2; D call uncertain. Looked up from germline, CDR1 is SGHVS and CDR2 is FNYEAQ. The CDR3 consists of 15 residues. With 1 base removed from V and 4 bases from J, the gap between germline ends came to 10 bases. CDR3 in amino acids: CASSLGSSGTGELFF. CDR3 nucleotide sequence: TGTGCCAGCAGCTTAGGCTCTAGTGGCACCGGGGAGCTGTTTTTT.

The J gene is TRBJ2-4, the V gene TRBV12-2; whether TRBD2, the table's D call, matches the DNA was not checked. TRBV12-2 is a known pseudogene. The CDR3 is made up of 18 amino acids. The CDR3 is CASRLDSGGFLAKNIQYF. The CDR3 DNA follows: TGTGCAAGTCGCTTGGATAGCGGGGGGTTTCTAGCCAAAAACATTCAGTACTTC.

J is TRBJ2-7 and V is TRBV7-6; maybe TRBD1 (5 bases). V shed 5 bases and J shed 6 bases, with 8 bases lying between them. CDR1 is SGHVS and CDR2 is FNYEAQ in the germline V gene. This CDR3 is 11 amino acids long. CDR3 in amino acids: CASSQGGEQYF. The CDR3, as DNA: TGTGCCAGCAGCCAGGGTGGCGAGCAGTACTTC.

This clone was counted a few times. The chain couples TRBV28 to TRBJ1-1; no clear D gene. V was trimmed by 4 bases and J by 4 bases, leaving 13 bases between them. CDR1 MDHEN and CDR2 SYDVKM come from the germline V gene. The CDR3 runs 14 residues. DNA of the CDR3: TGTGCCAGCAGTTCTCCCCTACCGGGCACTGAAGCTTTCTTT. Amino acid sequence: CASSSPLPGTEAFF.